This entry lists 20 T cell receptor beta chains sequenced from one sample in a study of blood T cell repertoires in COVID-19. Produced via immunoSEQ multiplex PCR; TCRdb's table is partial and in-frame only. In the table there are some 350,000 clones, more than 85% of which are singletons. What was sequenced was PBMCs or T cells enriched from blood (not recorded which). The source of these receptors is a woman in her 30s who had recovered from COVID-19.

J is TRBJ2-2 and V is TRBV7-3, with 7 bases fitting TRBD1. The CDR3 spans 14 residues. After removal of 4 bases from V and 1 base from J, the junction contained 0 bases not matched to a gene. Germline assignment: CDR1 SGHTA and CDR2 FQGTGA. CDR3 DNA sequence: TGTGCCAGCAGCTGGACAGGGAACACCGGGGAGCTGTTTTTT. Translated: CASSWTGNTGELFF.

To note about this clone: A junction end diverges from the germline sequence, so it may reflect a read error. The V call is TRBV5-1, the J call TRBJ1-3, with D maybe TRBD1 (6 bases). The CDR3 is 16 amino acids. CDR1 and CDR2 from the germline V gene are SGHRS and YFSETQ. The CDR3 here is CASSYDTGLSGNSIYF. In DNA form, the CDR3 reads TGCGCCAGCAGCTACGATACAGGGCTCTCTGGAAACTCCATATATTTT.

This clone occurred a few times. V gene TRBV6-5 combines with J gene TRBJ1-3, with TRBD1 identical over 9 bases. CDR1 is MNHEY, CDR2 SVGAGI, per germline. This CDR3 contains 14 residues. Trimming removed 10 bases from V and 2 bases from J; junction bases left unmatched: 6. CDR3 protein: CATGTGNPGNTIYF. CDR3 in DNA: TGTGCCACCGGGACAGGGAACCCTGGAAACACCATATATTTT.

This rearrangement joins TRBV5-1 to TRBJ2-7, with D possibly TRBD2 on 6 matching bases. Trimming removed 3 bases from V and 5 bases from J, with 12 bases in between. Looked up from germline, CDR1 is SGHRS and CDR2 is YFSETQ. The length of the CDR3 is 13 residues. CDR3 residues: CASSYPGADEQYF. The CDR3 DNA reads as TGCGCCAGCAGCTATCCGGGAGCCGACGAGCAGTACTTC. Looking up the rest from reference TRBV5-1 and TRBJ2-7 gives the full variable domain: KAGVTQTPRYLIKTRGQQVTLSCSPISGHRSVSWYQQTPGQGLQFLFEYFSETQRNKGNFPGRFSGRQFSNSRSEMNVSTLELGDSALYLCASSYPGADEQYFGPGTRLTVT.

This clone showed up just a few times. The rearrangement uses TRBV2 and TRBJ2-3, with D tentatively TRBD2 (5 bases). Germline CDR1 and CDR2: SNHLY and FYNNEI. The CDR3 totals 15 residues. V was clipped by 7 bases and J by 7 bases, with 21 bases between them. CDR3 sequence: CASINTGWAANTQYF. The CDR3 nucleotides are TGTGCCAGCATAAATACGGGGTGGGCGGCGAATACGCAGTATTTT.

The J gene is TRBJ2-2, the V gene TRBV28, with D possibly matching TRBD2 (6 bases). The CDR3 has 13 residues. V shed 7 bases and J shed 7 bases, with 13 bases lying between them. Germline CDR1 is MDHEN and CDR2 is SYDVKM. CDR3 bases: TGTGCCAGCACTCTCCCCGGGGGCGGGGAGCTGTTTTTT. It yields the protein CASTLPGGGELFF.

The chain carries TRBV6-1 and TRBJ1-6, with 10 bases lining up with TRBD1. CDR3 length: 15 residues. CDR1 and CDR2 from the germline V gene are MNHNS and SASEGT. The V gene end was trimmed by 2 bases and the J gene end by 6 bases; junction bases not matched to a gene: 1. CDR3 DNA: TGTGCCAGCAGTGAATGGACAGGGGGTAATTCACCCCTCCACTTT. This sequence encodes CASSEWTGGNSPLHF.

The chain links TRBV19 to TRBJ1-1; 11 bases match TRBD1. Germline V lookup: CDR1 LNHDA, CDR2 SQIVND (reference sequence). The length of the CDR3 is 17 residues. V was pared by 6 bases and J by 0 bases, with 9 bases of the junction left unmatched. CDR3 nucleotides: TGTGCCAGTAGGGTTGGACAGGGGGCCCCGCTGAACACTGAAGCTTTCTTT. Protein sequence: CASRVGQGAPLNTEAFF.

The chain uses TRBV6-5 and TRBJ2-1; 8 bases fit TRBD2. Germline values: CDR1 MNHEY, CDR2 SVGAGI. Trimming cost V 2 bases and J 10 bases; bases outside gene matches: 7. The CDR3 runs 14 residues. The chain's CDR3 is CASSYGPAGGEQFF. CDR3 DNA: TGTGCCAGCAGTTACGGACCTGCGGGGGGCGAGCAGTTCTTC.

The CDR3 loop reads CAISPNSGQTYGYTF. DNA of the CDR3: TGTGCCATCAGTCCAAATTCGGGACAGACGTATGGCTACACCTTC. V usage is TRBV10-3 and J usage is TRBJ1-2, with TRBD1 matching over 7 bases. After removal of 5 bases from V and 5 bases from J, the junction contained 11 bases not matched to a gene. This CDR3 has 15 amino acids. The germline V gene encodes CDR1 ENHRY and CDR2 SYGVKD.

As concerns this clone: The same CDR3 also results from other DNA sequences found in this sample. V is TRBV20-1 and J is TRBJ1-1; D uncertain. This CDR3 spans 13 amino acids. V shed 3 bases and J shed 0 bases, with 8 bases lying between them. Germline V gene sequence: CDR1 DFQATT, CDR2 SNEGSKA (reference sequence). The CDR3 nucleotides are TGCAGTGCTAGTTCGCAGGTGAACACTGAAGCTTTCTTT. Its protein product is CSASSQVNTEAFF.

The chain recombines TRBV19 with TRBJ1-1; possible D gene TRBD1, 6 bases. Deletions cut 6 bases from V and 6 bases from J, with 14 bases between. The germline gives CDR1 LNHDA, CDR2 SQIVND (reference sequence). CDR3 length equals 13 residues. CDR3: CASRTNRVSEAFF. CDR3 coding DNA: TGTGCCAGTAGGACCAACAGGGTCTCTGAAGCTTTCTTT.

V and J are TRBV11-2 and TRBJ2-7, with D tentatively TRBD2 (6 bases). CDR1 is SGHAT, CDR2 FQNNGV, per germline. This CDR3 comprises 14 residues. Trimming removed 5 bases at V and 0 bases at J, with 11 bases between. This chain's CDR3 is CASSPGEASYEQYF. In DNA, the CDR3 is TGTGCCAGCAGCCCCGGGGAGGCCTCCTACGAGCAGTACTTC.

V gene TRBV9 combines with J gene TRBJ2-6; D is uncertain. CDR3 length: 16 amino acids. The germline V gene encodes CDR1 SGDLS and CDR2 YYNGEE. V was pared by 6 bases and J by 3 bases, with 16 bases between. The CDR3 spells CASTLSHTSGANVLTF. CDR3 nucleotides: TGTGCCAGCACCCTTAGCCACACAAGTGGGGCCAACGTCCTGACTTTC.

J is TRBJ2-7 and V is TRBV2; TRBD2 might be the D (6 bases). Trimming removed 6 bases at V and 5 bases at J, with 14 bases between. The CDR3 has 13 residues. Germline V gives CDR1 SNHLY, CDR2 FYNNEI. The CDR3 spells CASSAGTPHEQYF. CDR3 coding DNA: TGTGCCAGCAGCGCGGGGACGCCCCACGAGCAGTACTTC.

This sequence joins TRBV6-5 and TRBJ1-6, with D possibly being TRBD1 (5 bases). Germline loops: CDR1 MNHEY, CDR2 SVGAGI. The CDR3 runs to 14 residues. Trimming removed 4 bases from V and 10 bases from J, with 14 bases in between. The CDR3 nucleotides are TGTGCCAGCAGTTGGGGCAGTTCGCGATCACCCCTCCACTTT. Translating it yields CASSWGSSRSPLHF.

The chain has TRBV5-1 and TRBJ2-5, with 13 bases lining up with TRBD2. This CDR3 region has 16 residues. The V segment lost 4 bases and the J segment 4 bases; nucleotides outside the gene matches: 7. Germline V CDR1 and CDR2: SGHRS, YFSETQ. The CDR3 spells CASSRGTSGKGETQYF. Written as DNA, the CDR3 is TGCGCCAGCAGCCGCGGGACTAGCGGGAAGGGAGAGACCCAGTACTTC. Full variable domain (rest looked up from reference TRBV5-1 and TRBJ2-5): KAGVTQTPRYLIKTRGQQVTLSCSPISGHRSVSWYQQTPGQGLQFLFEYFSETQRNKGNFPGRFSGRQFSNSRSEMNVSTLELGDSALYLCASSRGTSGKGETQYFGPGTRLLVL.

The J gene is TRBJ1-5, the V gene TRBV30; D unresolved. Germline CDR1 reads GTSNPN; CDR2 reads SVGIG (reference sequence). V was pared by 0 bases and J by 3 bases, with 15 bases between. This CDR3 has 16 amino acids. CDR3: CAWSVRLGRDNQPQHF. CDR3 DNA: TGTGCCTGGAGTGTACGTTTGGGTCGGGACAATCAGCCCCAGCATTTT.

The chain recombines TRBV15 with TRBJ2-1; weak D call: TRBD1 (6 bases). This CDR3 comprises 13 residues. The germline V gene encodes CDR1 LNHNV and CDR2 YYDKDF (reference sequence). Trimming pared 5 bases from V and 15 bases from J, leaving 20 bases between. The CDR3 loop reads CATSPGQSRVPFF. DNA of the CDR3: TGTGCCACCAGCCCTGGACAGTCTAGAGTTCCGTTCTTC.

This clone was found once. This chain links TRBV25-1 with TRBJ2-1, with 7 bases fitting TRBD1. This CDR3 has 13 residues. Trimming cost V 6 bases and J 10 bases; bases outside gene matches: 9. Per germline, CDR1 MGHDK and CDR2 SYGVNS. DNA of the CDR3: TGTGCCAGCAGCCTTACAGGGGTCTACGAGCAGTTCTTC. This translates into CASSLTGVYEQFF.